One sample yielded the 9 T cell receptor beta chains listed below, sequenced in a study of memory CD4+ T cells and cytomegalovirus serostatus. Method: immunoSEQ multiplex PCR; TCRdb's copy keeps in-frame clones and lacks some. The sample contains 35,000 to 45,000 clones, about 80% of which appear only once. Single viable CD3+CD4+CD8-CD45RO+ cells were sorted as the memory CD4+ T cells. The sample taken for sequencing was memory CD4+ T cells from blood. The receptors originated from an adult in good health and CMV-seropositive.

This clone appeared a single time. The CDR3 DNA reads TGTGCCAGCAGTAGGGCCAGGGAGGTATATGGCTACACCTTC. Translation gives CASSRAREVYGYTF. V is TRBV2 and J is TRBJ1-2, with D possibly being TRBD1 (5 bases). CDR3 length: 14 amino acids. Trimming removed 5 bases from V and 5 bases from J, with 15 bases in between. Germline CDR1 reads SNHLY; CDR2 reads FYNNEI.

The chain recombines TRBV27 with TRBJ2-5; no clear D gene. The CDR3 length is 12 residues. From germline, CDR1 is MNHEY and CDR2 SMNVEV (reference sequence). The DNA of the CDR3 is TGTGAATCGAGGAAGAACCAAGAGACCCAGTACTTC. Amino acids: CESRKNQETQYF.

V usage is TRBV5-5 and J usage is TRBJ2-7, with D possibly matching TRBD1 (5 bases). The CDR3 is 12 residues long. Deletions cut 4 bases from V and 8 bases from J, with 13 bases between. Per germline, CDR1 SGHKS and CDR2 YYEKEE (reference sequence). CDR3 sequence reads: CASSQRAGQQYF. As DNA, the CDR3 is TGTGCCAGCAGCCAACGGGCAGGGCAGCAGTACTTC.

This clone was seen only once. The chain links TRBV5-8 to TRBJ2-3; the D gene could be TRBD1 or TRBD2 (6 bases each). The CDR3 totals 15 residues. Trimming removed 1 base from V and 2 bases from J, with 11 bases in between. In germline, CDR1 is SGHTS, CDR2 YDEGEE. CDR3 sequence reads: CASSLYRGLTDTQYF. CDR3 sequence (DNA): TGTGCCAGCAGCTTGTATCGGGGGCTCACAGATACGCAGTATTTT.

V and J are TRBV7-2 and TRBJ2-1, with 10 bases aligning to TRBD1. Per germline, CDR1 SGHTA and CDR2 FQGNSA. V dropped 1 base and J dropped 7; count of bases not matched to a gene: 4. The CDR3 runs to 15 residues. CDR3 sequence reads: CASSLVGTGANEQFF. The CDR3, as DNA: TGTGCCAGCAGCTTAGTAGGGACAGGGGCGAATGAGCAGTTCTTC.

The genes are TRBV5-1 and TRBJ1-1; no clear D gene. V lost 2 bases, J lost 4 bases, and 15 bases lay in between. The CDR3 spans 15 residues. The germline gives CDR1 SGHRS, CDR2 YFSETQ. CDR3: CASSFPGSSVTEAFF. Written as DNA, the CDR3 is TGCGCCAGCAGCTTCCCGGGATCCTCCGTCACTGAAGCTTTCTTT.

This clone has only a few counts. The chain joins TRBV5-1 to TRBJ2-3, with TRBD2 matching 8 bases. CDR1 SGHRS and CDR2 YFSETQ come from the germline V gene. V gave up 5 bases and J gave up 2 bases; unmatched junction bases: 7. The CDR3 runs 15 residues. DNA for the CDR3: TGCGCCAGCAGTACAAGCGGGGGTCCCACAGATACGCAGTATTTT. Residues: CASSTSGGPTDTQYF.

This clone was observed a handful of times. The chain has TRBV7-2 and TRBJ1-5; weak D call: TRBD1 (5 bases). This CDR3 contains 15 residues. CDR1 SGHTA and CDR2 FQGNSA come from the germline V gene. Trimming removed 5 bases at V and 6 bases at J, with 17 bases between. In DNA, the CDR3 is TGTGCCAGCAGCCCCGGGACGCGGGAGAGTCAGCCCCAGCATTTT. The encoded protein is CASSPGTRESQPQHF.

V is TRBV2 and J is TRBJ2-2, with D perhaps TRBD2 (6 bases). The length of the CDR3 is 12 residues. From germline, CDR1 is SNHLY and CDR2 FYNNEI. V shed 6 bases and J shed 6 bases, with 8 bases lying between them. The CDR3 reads CASSRRAGELFF. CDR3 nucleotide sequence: TGTGCCAGCAGCAGGAGGGCCGGGGAGCTGTTTTTT. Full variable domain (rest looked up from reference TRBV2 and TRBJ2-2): EPEVTQTPSHQVTQMGQEVILRCVPISNHLYFYWYRQILGQKVEFLVSFYNNEISEKSEIFDDQFSVERPDGSNFTLKIRSTKLEDSAMYFCASSRRAGELFFGEGSRLTVL.